This T cell receptor beta chain was recovered during a study of T cells expressing NK-cell markers. Study-level results: A handful of donors likewise had their CD3+CD56-NKG2C+ fraction led by these clonotypes.

For this clonotype: Antigen unknown.

It was by 5'RACE template switching with UMIs that TCR beta cDNA was made. TCRdb derives one entry per CDR3 protein from the 5' RACE reads, leaving out DNA. Its listing shows 400,000 to 450,000 distinct CDR3 sequences. The CDR3 length is 16 residues. Germline loops: CDR1 SGHRS, CDR2 YFSETQ. The chain carries TRBV5-1 and TRBJ2-2; TCRdb selects TRBD2, and the lack of DNA leaves this call unchecked. The sample comprised blood T cells: a sorted CD56 or NKG2C T cell subset, CD4+ or CD8+ T cells, or bulk PBMC T cells (not recorded which). The clonotype was recovered from a woman between 18 and 70 years old in good health. The CDR3: CASSTQTSGNTGELFF.